This T cell receptor beta chain was identified in a study of cytomegalovirus exposure and HLA in healthy donors. A remark on this clone: As yet, its antigen is unknown.

PCR used 60 Vbeta primers and 13 Jbeta primers. Here immunoSEQ multiplex PCR was the method, and the copy in TCRdb shows in-frame clones only, minus some. The table records 220,000 or so clones, 65% to 80% of them present only once. Points from the study as a whole: The classifier reportedly diagnosed cytomegalovirus status with high specificity and sensitivity. Among TCR beta chains, those listed as cytomegalovirus-associated numbered roughly 150. Links to common viral pathogens appeared, in a later analysis, for several of the most significant clusters.

The CDR3 runs 16 residues. Germline CDR1 LNHDA, CDR2 SQIVND (reference sequence). Unmatched junction bases numbered 7, after V lost 2 bases and J lost 5 bases. Sequencing was carried out using PBMCs. The sequence was obtained from a man aged 50-60 years in good health and CMV-seronegative. V is TRBV19 and J is TRBJ2-1, with 9 bases matching TRBD1. The CDR3 here is CASSITGTGTHNEQFF. In DNA form, the CDR3 reads TGTGCCAGTAGTATAACCGGGACAGGGACCCACAATGAGCAGTTCTTC. The complete variable domain, with remaining parts taken from reference TRBV19 and TRBJ2-1, reads DGGITQSPKYLFRKEGQNVTLSCEQNLNHDAMYWYRQDPGQGLRLIYYSQIVNDFQKGDIAEGYSVSREKKESFPLTVTSAQKNPTAFYLCASSITGTGTHNEQFFGPGTRLTVL.